The rows below give T cell receptor beta chains drawn from one sample of a study of blood T cell repertoires in COVID-19. The method was immunoSEQ multiplex PCR; TCRdb's version includes in-frame clones alone and lacks a portion of them. The data show around 220,000 clones, with about 90% seen just once and about 2.2% held by the top ten. Sequenced sample: peripheral blood. The origin of the receptors is a woman aged 45-59 years with acute or convalescent COVID-19. CDR3s include the opening cysteine and the closing phenylalanine or tryptophan. D genes are given only for firm matches. The size of a clone is reported for some rows only, either as once, few or many, or as a class for expanded clones.

v_call	j_call	clone_size	d_call	cdr3_aa	cdr3_nt
TRBV4-3	TRBJ1-2	NA	NA	CASSQALGSDYGYTF	TGCGCCAGCAGCCAAGCTCTGGGTAGCGACTATGGCTACACCTTC
TRBV18	TRBJ2-5	NA	NA	CASSPRQQETQYF	TGTGCCAGCTCACCACGGCAGCAAGAGACCCAGTACTTC
TRBV13	TRBJ1-1	NA	NA	CASSLAYRTMNTEAFF	TGTGCCAGCAGCTTAGCCTACAGAACAATGAACACTGAAGCTTTCTTT
TRBV5-6	TRBJ2-3	NA	TRBD2	CASSLTSGASTDTQYF	TGTGCCAGCAGCTTGACTAGCGGGGCTAGCACAGATACGCAGTATTTT
TRBV11-3	TRBJ2-7	few	NA	CASSLDRGTHEQYF	TGTGCCAGCAGCTTAGATCGGGGTACCCACGAGCAGTACTTC
TRBV2	TRBJ2-1	NA	TRBD2	CASSGTSGRNEQFF	TGTGCCAGCAGCGGGACTAGCGGGAGGAATGAGCAGTTCTTC
TRBV30	TRBJ2-3	once	NA	CAFDTGKGGTDTQYF	TGTGCCTTTGACACAGGGAAAGGTGGCACAGATACGCAGTATTTT
TRBV6-5	TRBJ1-1	NA	NA	CASSYSRQGRTEAFF	TGTGCCAGCAGTTACTCGAGGCAGGGAAGGACTGAAGCTTTCTTT
TRBV4-3	TRBJ1-1	NA	NA	CASSQVRGLRNTEAFF	TGCGCCAGCAGCCAAGTCAGAGGTTTACGGAACACTGAAGCTTTCTTT
TRBV13	TRBJ1-2	NA	NA	CASSPGEFDGYTF	TGTGCCAGCAGCCCAGGGGAGTTCGATGGCTACACCTTC
TRBV7-9	TRBJ2-2	NA	TRBD2	CASTKLAGTSNTGELFF	TGTGCCAGCACCAAACTAGCGGGGACCTCGAACACCGGGGAGCTGTTTTTT
TRBV21-1	TRBJ1-6	once	NA	CASSKVTGARSPLHF	TGTGCCAGCAGCAAAGTAACAGGAGCCCGTTCACCCCTCCACTTT
TRBV7-7	TRBJ2-7	NA	TRBD1	CASSSGTGPYEQYF	TGTGCCAGCAGCTCCGGGACAGGGCCTTACGAGCAGTACTTC
TRBV5-4	TRBJ2-5	NA	TRBD1	CASSRTGEKTQYF	TGTGCCAGCTCCCGGACAGGGGAAAAGACCCAGTACTTC
TRBV11-2	TRBJ1-2	NA	NA	CASSSHTGKSPIYGYTF	TGTGCCAGCAGCTCCCATACGGGGAAGTCACCTATCTATGGCTACACCTTC
TRBV11-2	TRBJ1-1	NA	NA	CASSAGVWTEAFF	TGTGCCAGCAGCGCGGGGGTTTGGACTGAAGCTTTCTTT
TRBV29-1	TRBJ2-7	once	TRBD2	CSALLAESYEQYF	TGCAGCGCACTACTAGCGGAGAGCTACGAGCAGTACTTC
TRBV14	TRBJ1-2	NA	NA	CASSSRGGQYGYTF	TGTGCCAGCAGCTCCCGGGGAGGCCAGTATGGCTACACCTTC
TRBV5-6	TRBJ2-7	NA	NA	CASSWGDGSYEQYF	TGTGCCAGCAGCTGGGGGGACGGATCCTACGAGCAGTACTTC
TRBV4-3	TRBJ2-7	NA	TRBD2	CASSQEEIAGYEQYF	TGCGCCAGCAGCCAAGAAGAGATAGCGGGCTACGAGCAGTACTTC
TRBV2	TRBJ2-7	NA	TRBD2	CASSEFGGGAYEQYF	TGTGCCAGCAGTGAATTCGGCGGGGGGGCTTACGAGCAGTACTTC
TRBV24-1	TRBJ2-1	NA	TRBD1	CATSAGTGAYNEQFF	TGTGCCACCAGTGCAGGGACAGGGGCTTACAATGAGCAGTTCTTC
TRBV6-5	TRBJ1-2	NA	NA	CASYQGGYTF	TGTGCCAGTTACCAGGGCGGCTACACCTTC
TRBV7-9	TRBJ2-1	NA	NA	CASSLVPGNEQFF	TGTGCCAGCAGCTTAGTACCAGGGAATGAGCAGTTCTTC
TRBV10-3	TRBJ1-5	NA	NA	CAIEVEDQPQHF	TGTGCCATCGAAGTAGAGGATCAGCCCCAGCATTTT
TRBV28	TRBJ1-1	once	NA	CASSPGAAATEAFF	TGTGCCAGCAGCCCAGGGGCAGCGGCCACTGAAGCTTTCTTT
TRBV6-5	TRBJ2-2	NA	NA	CASRHMYPTGELFF	TGTGCCAGCAGACACATGTACCCAACCGGGGAGCTGTTTTTT
TRBV19	TRBJ1-2	NA	NA	CASSPPGGRVYGYTF	TGTGCCAGTAGTCCCCCCGGGGGGCGAGTCTATGGCTACACCTTC
TRBV10-2	TRBJ1-2	NA	TRBD1	CASSRPQWDSPYGYTF	TGCGCCAGCAGTAGACCCCAATGGGACAGTCCTTATGGCTACACCTTC
TRBV7-9	TRBJ2-2	once	TRBD2	CASSQTSGVGGELFF	TGTGCCAGCAGCCAAACTAGCGGGGTCGGCGGGGAGCTGTTTTTT
TRBV5-6	TRBJ2-5	NA	NA	CASSLGRLGAETQYF	TGTGCCAGCAGCTTAGGCCGGTTGGGGGCTGAGACCCAGTACTTC
TRBV5-1	TRBJ2-7	NA	TRBD1	CASSLVAGGYEQYF	TGCGCCAGCAGCTTGGTGGCAGGGGGATACGAGCAGTACTTC
TRBV19	TRBJ1-6	many	TRBD1	CASRDREVSPLHF	TGTGCCAGTAGGGACAGGGAGGTTTCACCCCTCCACTTT
TRBV19	TRBJ1-2	NA	NA	CASFGLILKANYGYTF	TGTGCCAGTTTTGGACTGATCCTAAAAGCTAACTATGGCTACACCTTC
TRBV24-1	TRBJ1-3	NA	TRBD1	CATSTGGNTIYF	TGTGCCACCTCGACAGGGGGAAACACCATATATTTT
TRBV3-1/TRBV3-2	TRBJ1-5	NA	NA	CASSAYSNQPQHF	TGTGCCAGCAGCGCGTATAGCAATCAGCCCCAGCATTTT
TRBV18	TRBJ1-6	NA	TRBD1	CASSPTSTGDNSPLHF	TGTGCCAGCTCACCAACCTCGACAGGGGATAATTCACCCCTCCACTTT
TRBV6-6	TRBJ2-7	NA	NA	CASGGTTYEQYF	TGTGCCAGCGGCGGCACGACCTACGAGCAGTACTTC
TRBV6-1	TRBJ2-3	few	TRBD1	CASSEGGTGTDTQYF	TGTGCCAGCAGTGAAGGGGGGACAGGAACAGATACGCAGTATTTT
TRBV19	TRBJ2-6	NA	TRBD1	CASRDRVTSGANVLTF	TGTGCCAGTCGGGACAGGGTAACGTCTGGGGCCAACGTCCTGACTTTC
TRBV5-4	TRBJ2-2	NA	TRBD1	CASSLAGQGNTGELFF	TGTGCCAGCAGCTTGGCCGGACAGGGTAACACCGGGGAGCTGTTTTTT
TRBV4-3	TRBJ1-1	many	NA	CASSVKVAGRKAFF	TGCGCCAGCAGCGTCAAGGTTGCAGGCAGAAAAGCTTTCTTT
TRBV21-1	TRBJ1-5	NA	NA	CASSETEISNQPQHF	TGTGCCAGCAGCGAAACAGAGATTAGCAATCAGCCCCAGCATTTT
TRBV9	TRBJ1-4	NA	NA	CASSGYSTGLNEKLFF	TGTGCCAGCAGCGGATACTCGACAGGTCTTAATGAAAAACTGTTTTTT
TRBV19	TRBJ1-5	NA	NA	CASSLGHISNQPQHF	TGTGCCAGTAGTCTGGGACACATTAGCAATCAGCCCCAGCATTTT
TRBV7-9	TRBJ2-7	NA	TRBD1	CASSSRGQGPYYEQYF	TGTGCCAGCAGCTCGAGGGGACAGGGCCCATACTACGAGCAGTACTTC
TRBV7-3	TRBJ2-1	few	TRBD2	CASSFGLAEVDEQFF	TGTGCCAGCAGCTTTGGACTAGCAGAGGTGGATGAGCAGTTCTTC
TRBV9	TRBJ1-2	NA	TRBD1	CASSPSGTGYTYGYTF	TGTGCCAGCAGCCCCTCCGGGACAGGGTATACTTATGGCTACACCTTC
TRBV6-5	TRBJ2-7	NA	TRBD1	CASRRTGVKEQYF	TGTGCCAGCAGGCGGACAGGGGTGAAGGAGCAGTACTTC
TRBV18	TRBJ1-1	NA	NA	CASSPGQGYTEAFF	TGTGCCAGCTCACCGGGGCAGGGGTACACTGAAGCTTTCTTT
TRBV7-2	TRBJ1-1	NA	NA	CASSFDRLGEAFF	TGTGCCAGCAGTTTCGACAGACTAGGTGAAGCTTTCTTT
TRBV10-3	TRBJ2-7	NA	NA	CAISPGIEKSGEQYF	TGTGCCATCAGCCCGGGGATTGAAAAGAGCGGCGAGCAGTACTTC
TRBV11-3	TRBJ1-2	NA	NA	CASSSTGTLNYGYTF	TGTGCCAGCAGCTCCACAGGGACCCTTAACTATGGCTACACCTTC
TRBV29-1	TRBJ2-6	NA	TRBD1	CSVVSDRGSSGANVLTF	TGCAGCGTTGTATCGGACAGGGGTTCCTCTGGGGCCAACGTCCTGACTTTC